The next 15 T cell receptor beta chains were all read from a single sample in a study of blood T cell repertoires in COVID-19. Clones were read by immunoSEQ multiplex PCR, and TCRdb kept only the in-frame ones, dropping some. The sample has approximately 260,000 clones, roughly 82% seen once. The sequenced material came from peripheral blood. The source of these receptors is a woman older than 75 with active or convalescent COVID-19.

The gene calls are TRBV5-1 and TRBJ1-1; maybe TRBD1 (5 bases). The germline V and J ends were trimmed by 4 bases and 3 bases, with 19 bases remaining between them. CDR1 and CDR2 (germline): SGHRS, YFSETQ. This CDR3 has 16 residues. The CDR3 DNA sequence: TGCGCCAGCAGCCCTACTACTTCCGGGACTTACACTGAAGCTTTCTTT. Its translation is CASSPTTSGTYTEAFF.

Written as DNA, the CDR3 is TGTGCCAGCAGTTTTTTAGGTCCCCTCGGGGGAGGCTACACCTTC. It encodes CASSFLGPLGGGYTF. This rearrangement joins TRBV27 to TRBJ1-2; D is perhaps TRBD1 (5 bases). CDR1 MNHEY and CDR2 SMNVEV come from the germline V gene (reference sequence). Trimming took off 3 bases at V and 8 bases at J, with 19 bases between the two ends. The CDR3 is 15 residues long.

J is TRBJ2-1 and V is TRBV11-2; 7 bases fit TRBD2. Germline V gene sequence: CDR1 SGHAT, CDR2 FQNNGV. The CDR3 loop spans 15 amino acids. V lost 5 bases to trimming and J lost 9 bases; unmatched junction nucleotides: 13. CDR3 DNA: TGTGCCAGCAGCCTATTTGGGGGGGGACTTGGTGAGCAGTTCTTC. Protein: CASSLFGGGLGEQFF. Based on the CDR3 plus reference TRBV11-2 and TRBJ2-1, the full variable domain is EAGVAQSPRYKIIEKRQSVAFWCNPISGHATLYWYQQILGQGPKLLIQFQNNGVVDDSQLPKDRFSAERLKGVDSTLKIQPAKLEDSAVYLCASSLFGGGLGEQFFGPGTRLTVL.

This clone came up a few times. The J gene is TRBJ2-7, the V gene TRBV9; TRBD2 aligns across 8 bases. Per the germline V gene, CDR1 is SGDLS and CDR2 is YYNGEE. The CDR3 loop spans 15 amino acids. V shed 0 bases, J shed 9 bases, and the junction held 11 bases outside the gene matches. In nucleotides, the CDR3 is TGTGCCAGCAGCGTAGGGGGTAGCGGGGCCGCAGCGCAGTACTTC. Its translation is CASSVGGSGAAAQYF.

The V call is TRBV3-1 (or the pseudogene TRBV3-2), the J call TRBJ1-2; tentative D call: TRBD1 (5 bases). The V and J ends lost 1 base and 7 bases respectively, with 16 bases between them. The CDR3 is made up of 15 amino acids. Germline values: CDR1 LGHDT, CDR2 YNNKEL (reference sequence). CDR3 sequence reads: CASSQVLQGSGGYTF. CDR3 DNA: TGTGCCAGCAGCCAAGTTTTGCAGGGCTCGGGTGGCTACACCTTC.

CDR3 loop: CASSLRQGMNTEAFF. Here the CDR3 DNA reads TGTGCCAGCAGCCTACGACAGGGGATGAACACTGAAGCTTTCTTT. The V call is TRBV7-9, the J call TRBJ1-1, with 8 nucleotides matching TRBD1. The V segment lost 5 bases and the J segment 0 bases; nucleotides outside the gene matches: 5. Germline-derived CDR1 and CDR2 are SEHNR and FQNEAQ (reference sequence). The CDR3 contains 15 residues.

V is TRBV3-1 (or the pseudogene TRBV3-2) and J is TRBJ1-3; TRBD1 is a possible D gene (6 bases). The CDR3 covers 14 residues. V shed 6 bases and J shed 1 base, with 10 bases lying between them. Per the germline V gene, CDR1 is LGHDT and CDR2 is YNNKEL (reference sequence). This CDR3 is CASRHRESGNTIYF. The CDR3 DNA reads as TGTGCCAGCAGGCACAGGGAATCTGGAAACACCATATATTTT.

This chain links TRBV6-6 with TRBJ2-1; TRBD2 matches at 8 bases. The CDR3 covers 15 residues. Germline CDR1 and CDR2: MNHNY and SVGAGI (reference sequence). J gave up 5 bases and V 3 bases, and 6 bases lay outside the gene matches. CDR3 loop: CASSYTSGPNNEQFF. In DNA form, the CDR3 reads TGTGCCAGCAGTTATACTAGCGGTCCTAACAATGAGCAGTTCTTC.

Here the CDR3 reads CASSLVRGEKLFF. The DNA for the CDR3 is TGTGCCAGCAGTTTAGTTAGGGGGGAAAAACTGTTTTTT. The chain employs TRBV28 and TRBJ1-4; TRBD1 might be the D (6 bases). Trimming shortened V by 2 bases and J by 8 bases, and 9 bases separated the two germline ends. The CDR3 loop spans 13 amino acids. CDR1 and CDR2 (germline): MDHEN, SYDVKM.

In its sample, this clone was seen a few times. This rearrangement joins TRBV7-9 to TRBJ2-2, with TRBD2 matching over 7 bases. The J segment lost 3 bases and the V segment lost 4 bases, leaving 5 bases of the junction unmatched. Germline V gene sequence: CDR1 SEHNR, CDR2 FQNEAQ (reference sequence). There are 15 residues in the CDR3. The chain's CDR3 is CASSSGTIYTGELFF. CDR3 nucleotides: TGTGCCAGCAGCTCCGGGACTATCTACACCGGGGAGCTGTTTTTT.

The chain employs TRBV3-1 (or the pseudogene TRBV3-2) and TRBJ1-2; TRBD1 matches at 9 bases. Per germline, CDR1 LGHDT and CDR2 YNNKEL (reference sequence). This CDR3 region has 15 residues. V lost 0 bases, J lost 5 bases, and 4 bases stayed unmatched. The CDR3 is CASSQEGGQGYGYTF. The CDR3 DNA sequence: TGTGCCAGCAGCCAAGAGGGGGGACAGGGATATGGCTACACCTTC.

The CDR3 reads CASSDLLGATSGGEEQFF. The CDR3 DNA reads TGCGCCAGCAGTGACCTCCTCGGAGCGACTAGCGGGGGGGAAGAGCAGTTCTTC. This chain joins TRBV10-1 and TRBJ2-1; 14 bases are shared with TRBD2. Trimming took 3 bases from V and 10 from J; bases not matched to a gene: 14. Germline V lookup: CDR1 WNHNN, CDR2 SYGVQD (reference sequence). The CDR3 has 18 residues.

This chain links TRBV29-1 with TRBJ2-7, with TRBD2 identical over 8 bases. The length of the CDR3 is 13 residues. V lost 3 bases and J lost 3; bases outside the gene matches: 4. Germline CDR1 and CDR2: SQVTM and ANQGSEA. The CDR3 loop reads CSVDLAGGYEQYF. The CDR3 DNA reads TGCAGCGTTGACCTAGCGGGCGGCTACGAGCAGTACTTC.

This chain links TRBV10-1 with TRBJ2-1; 11 bases match TRBD2. Unmatched junction bases numbered 2, after V lost 3 bases and J lost 1 base. CDR1 is WNHNN, CDR2 SYGVQD, per germline (reference sequence). The CDR3 has 16 amino acids. This CDR3 reads CASSELAGGSYNEQFF. As DNA, the CDR3 is TGCGCCAGCAGTGAATTAGCGGGAGGGTCCTACAATGAGCAGTTCTTC.

The chain links TRBV5-1 to TRBJ2-1; 13 positions match TRBD2. The V and J ends lost 0 bases and 5 bases, in that order; junction bases with no gene match: 11. This CDR3 spans 19 amino acids. Germline V gene lookup returns CDR1 SGHRS and CDR2 YFSETQ. The CDR3 loop reads CASSLGPPGTSGINNEQFF. The CDR3 DNA reads TGCGCCAGCAGCTTGGGACCCCCCGGGACTAGCGGGATAAACAATGAGCAGTTCTTC.